This entry lists 22 T cell receptor beta chains sequenced from one sample in a study of blood T cell repertoires in COVID-19. Using immunoSEQ multiplex PCR, the repertoire was profiled, and TCRdb retains in-frame clones only, with some absent. The data hold fewer than 25,000 clones, with around nine tenths observed a single time. Sequencing input: peripheral blood. All receptors derive from a human donor in a cohort sampled during active COVID-19.

This chain connects TRBV5-4 to TRBJ1-4, with D maybe TRBD1 (6 bases). Trimming pared 4 bases from V and 5 bases from J, leaving 15 bases between. This CDR3 comprises 15 residues. Per the germline V gene, CDR1 is SGHNT and CDR2 is YYREEE (reference sequence). The CDR3 DNA reads TGTGCCAGCAGCCCCAACAGGGCTTGGAATGAAAAACTGTTTTTT. Translation: CASSPNRAWNEKLFF.

The chain uses TRBV30 and TRBJ2-5; D gene ambiguous. Trimming stripped 0 bases from V and 4 bases from J, with 9 bases between. Germline CDR1 and CDR2: GTSNPN and SVGIG (reference sequence). The CDR3 has 13 amino acids. This CDR3 reads CAWSVWALETQYF. CDR3 bases: TGTGCCTGGAGTGTATGGGCTCTAGAGACCCAGTACTTC.

The chain has TRBV6-1 and TRBJ2-7, with 10 bases identical to TRBD1. With V trimmed by 7 bases and J by 4 bases, 13 bases remained unmatched. Per the germline V gene, CDR1 is MNHNS and CDR2 is SASEGT. CDR3 length: 16 amino acids. CDR3 DNA sequence: TGTGCCAGCACTGACAGGGGGCGGCCTTTTCCATACGAGCAGTACTTC. Amino acids: CASTDRGRPFPYEQYF.

This chain uses TRBV5-5 with TRBJ2-2; TRBD2 agrees at 8 bases. Germline loops: CDR1 SGHKS, CDR2 YYEKEE (reference sequence). Trimming took 4 bases from V and 2 from J; bases not matched to a gene: 1. The CDR3 is 14 amino acids. The CDR3 loop reads CASSTSGNTGELFF. In DNA, the CDR3 is TGTGCCAGCAGCACTAGCGGAAACACCGGGGAGCTGTTTTTT.

This clone appeared a few times. V gene TRBV10-3 combines with J gene TRBJ2-7; TRBD2 aligns across 9 bases. The germline V gene has CDR1 ENHRY and CDR2 SYGVKD. The ends lost 2 bases at V and 2 bases at J; junction bases unmatched: 4. This CDR3 contains 15 residues. The CDR3 region has the DNA TGTGCCATCAGTGAGGTGGCTAGCGGGGCCTACGAGCAGTACTTC. This encodes CAISEVASGAYEQYF.

This clone was detected a few times. The chain joins TRBV3-1 (or the pseudogene TRBV3-2) to TRBJ1-5; D is possibly TRBD1 (5 bases). The CDR3 has 13 amino acids. Germline lookup yields CDR1 LGHDT and CDR2 YNNKEL (reference sequence). V was trimmed by 1 base and J by 7 bases, leaving 8 bases between them. The CDR3 DNA is TGTGCCAGCAGCCAAGGGCAGGGACAGCCCCAGCATTTT. Translating it yields CASSQGQGQPQHF.

V is TRBV27 and J is TRBJ1-5; no clear D gene. This CDR3 is 14 amino acids long. V was clipped by 6 bases and J by 4 bases, with 13 bases between them. Germline assignment: CDR1 MNHEY and CDR2 SMNVEV (reference sequence). The CDR3 is CASRRSGGNQPQHF. CDR3 DNA sequence: TGTGCCAGCAGAAGGTCGGGAGGTAATCAGCCCCAGCATTTT.

This clone appeared once. CDR3 loop: CASSQIAGLETQYF. Here the CDR3 DNA reads TGTGCCAGCAGCCAAATTGCAGGTTTGGAGACCCAGTACTTC. The chain recombines TRBV3-1 (or the pseudogene TRBV3-2) with TRBJ2-5; D unresolved. This CDR3 region has 14 residues. Trimming took 2 bases from V and 5 from J, leaving 12 bases between them. Germline CDR1 is LGHDT and CDR2 is YNNKEL (reference sequence).

This clone has just a few counts. The rearrangement links TRBV5-1 to TRBJ2-1, with 9 nucleotides matching TRBD2. The trim removed 4 bases at V and 6 bases at J, leaving 8 bases unmatched. Germline V gene lookup returns CDR1 SGHRS and CDR2 YFSETQ. This CDR3 contains 15 residues. CDR3 sequence (DNA): TGCGCCAGCAGCGGGGTAGCGGGAGTAGGCAATGAGCAGTTCTTC. Translation: CASSGVAGVGNEQFF.

CDR3 coding DNA: TGTGCCAGCAGTGACAGAACTACTAGCGGGAGCAGGAGGGGGGAGTATTTT. Amino acid sequence: CASSDRTTSGSRRGEYF. This chain connects TRBV6-1 to TRBJ2-3; 11 nucleotides match TRBD2. The CDR3 is 17 residues long. Germline values: CDR1 MNHNS, CDR2 SASEGT. V was pared by 3 bases and J by 13 bases, with 18 bases of the junction left unmatched.

This clone is a singleton in its sample. The genes are TRBV11-1 and TRBJ2-5; 12 bases fit TRBD1. Germline V CDR1 and CDR2: SGHAT, FQDESV (reference sequence). The CDR3 is 15 amino acids. V gave up 3 bases and J gave up 3 bases; unmatched junction bases: 2. As DNA, the CDR3 is TGTGCCAGCAGCTTCGGGACAGGGGGCAAAGAGACCCAGTACTTC. Its translation: CASSFGTGGKETQYF.

This clone is a singleton in its sample. The chain has TRBV28 and TRBJ2-1; 10 positions match TRBD1. V was pared by 7 bases and J by 4 bases, with 7 bases of the junction left unmatched. Germline CDR1 reads MDHEN; CDR2 reads SYDVKM. The CDR3 length is 15 residues. The CDR3 sequence is CASIIGQGDYNEQFF. DNA of the CDR3: TGTGCCAGCATCATTGGACAGGGGGATTACAATGAGCAGTTCTTC.

The chain has TRBV4-1 and TRBJ1-5; 7 positions agree with TRBD1. The junction had 6 bases not matched to a gene; V was cut back by 4 bases and J by 3 bases. Looked up from germline, CDR1 is MGHRA and CDR2 is YSYEKL. The CDR3 consists of 15 residues. This chain's CDR3 is CASSRTTGTNQPQHF. The CDR3 DNA reads TGCGCCAGCAGCCGAACGACAGGGACCAATCAGCCCCAGCATTTT.

The table lists this clone with a few counts. The CDR3 coding sequence is TGTGCCAGCAGCTTGCTGCAGGGACTAGGATACCAAGAGACCCAGTACTTC. This sequence encodes CASSLLQGLGYQETQYF. The chain uses TRBV5-4 and TRBJ2-5; 8 bases match TRBD2. With 1 base clipped from V and 0 bases from J, the junction kept 8 bases outside the gene matches. Germline V gene data show CDR1 as SGHNT and CDR2 as YYREEE (reference sequence). The length of the CDR3 is 17 residues.

CDR3 loop: CASGDSTGLNEKLFF. CDR3 coding DNA: TGTGCCAGCGGGGACAGCACGGGCCTTAATGAAAAACTGTTTTTT. The chain has TRBV27 and TRBJ1-4, with 7 bases identical to TRBD1. The germline CDR1 and CDR2 sequences are MNHEY and SMNVEV (reference sequence). CDR3 length equals 15 residues. After removal of 8 bases from V and 4 bases from J, the junction contained 10 bases not matched to a gene. The entire variable domain, with the rest obtained from reference TRBV27 and TRBJ1-4, is as follows: EAQVTQNPRYLITVTGKKLTVTCSQNMNHEYMSWYRQDPGLGLRQIYYSMNVEVTDKGDVPEGYKVSRKEKRNFPLILESPSPNQTSLYFCASGDSTGLNEKLFFGSGTQLSVL.

The genes are TRBV2 and TRBJ2-7, with D possibly TRBD2 on 5 matching bases. Germline V lookup: CDR1 SNHLY, CDR2 FYNNEI. This CDR3 has 12 amino acids. The V gene lost 4 bases and the J gene lost 6 bases, with 10 bases spanning the gap. Here the CDR3 reads CASSAQRREQYF. The CDR3 DNA reads TGTGCCAGCAGTGCACAGCGGCGCGAGCAGTACTTC.

The CDR3 here is CSVGAGDGYTF. As DNA, the CDR3 is TGCAGCGTTGGGGCCGGCGACGGCTACACCTTC. The chain carries TRBV29-1 and TRBJ1-2; D is undetermined. Trimming removed 4 bases from V and 8 bases from J, with 11 bases in between. The CDR3 contains 11 residues. Per germline, CDR1 SQVTM and CDR2 ANQGSEA.

The chain couples TRBV18 to TRBJ2-1; 8 bases match TRBD2. Germline V gene sequence: CDR1 KGHSH, CDR2 LQKENI. The CDR3 has 16 amino acids. V was clipped by 1 base and J by 7 bases; unmatched bases: 9. Here the CDR3 reads CASSPRMSGSGNEQFF. CDR3 coding DNA: TGTGCCAGCTCACCACGGATGAGCGGGAGTGGTAATGAGCAGTTCTTC.

CDR3 region: CATSSPRGGIGSEQYF. The CDR3 nucleotides read TGTGCCACCAGCAGCCCCCGGGGGGGAATTGGGAGCGAGCAGTACTTC. The chain combines TRBV15 with TRBJ2-7; 8 bases are a match to TRBD2. The CDR3 extends over 16 amino acids. CDR1 LNHNV and CDR2 YYDKDF come from the germline V gene (reference sequence). Trimming at V came to 3 bases and at J to 6 bases, leaving 13 bases not matched to a gene.

The chain combines TRBV3-1 (or the pseudogene TRBV3-2) with TRBJ2-2; D may be TRBD2 (6 bases). In germline, CDR1 is LGHDT, CDR2 YNNKEL (reference sequence). The CDR3 has 15 residues. V lost 1 base and J 6 bases, leaving 12 bases between the germline ends. CDR3 sequence: CASSQVIGSSGELFF. The DNA of the CDR3 is TGTGCCAGCAGCCAAGTTATCGGGAGCTCCGGGGAGCTGTTTTTT.

This clone came up a few times. The chain couples TRBV2 to TRBJ1-5; TRBD1 agrees at 8 bases. V shed 7 bases, J shed 0 bases, and the junction held 5 bases outside the gene matches. Germline V lookup: CDR1 SNHLY, CDR2 FYNNEI. The CDR3 totals 15 residues. CDR3 region: CASTGQANSNQPQHF. The DNA of the CDR3 is TGTGCCAGCACGGGACAGGCAAATAGCAATCAGCCCCAGCATTTT.

This rearrangement joins TRBV29-1 to TRBJ2-1; TRBD1 matches 8 bases. Germline V gives CDR1 SQVTM, CDR2 ANQGSEA. CDR3 size: 14 residues. V shed 5 bases and J 9 bases; nucleotides not matched to a gene: 12. The CDR3: CSVTRDRPLGEQFF. Written as DNA, the CDR3 is TGCAGCGTTACCAGGGACAGGCCCCTCGGTGAGCAGTTCTTC.